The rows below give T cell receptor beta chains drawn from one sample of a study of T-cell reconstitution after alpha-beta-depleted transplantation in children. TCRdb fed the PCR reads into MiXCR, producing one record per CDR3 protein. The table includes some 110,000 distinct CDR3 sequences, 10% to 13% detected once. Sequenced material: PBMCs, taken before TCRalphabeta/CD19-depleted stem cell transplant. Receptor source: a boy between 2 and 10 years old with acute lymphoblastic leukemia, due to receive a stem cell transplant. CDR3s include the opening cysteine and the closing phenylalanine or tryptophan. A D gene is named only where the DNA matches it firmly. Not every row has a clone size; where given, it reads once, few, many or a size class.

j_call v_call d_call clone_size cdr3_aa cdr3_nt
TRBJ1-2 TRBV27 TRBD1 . CASSFKTGQGAYGYTF TGTGCCAGCAGTTTTAAAACGGGACAGGGAGCCTATGGCTACACCTTC
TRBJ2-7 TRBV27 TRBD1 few CASSLRDSRSYEQYF TGTGCCAGCAGTTTACGGGACAGCCGTTCTTACGAGCAGTACTTC
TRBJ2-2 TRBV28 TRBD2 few CASSFSSGPNTGELFF TGTGCCAGCAGTTTCTCTAGCGGACCGAACACCGGGGAGCTGTTTTTT
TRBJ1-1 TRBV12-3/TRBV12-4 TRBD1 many CASSSSIGPAGGAFF TGTGCCAGCAGTTCCTCAATAGGCCCCGCAGGGGGAGCTTTCTTT
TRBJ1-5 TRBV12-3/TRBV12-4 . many CASSPWARGVNQPQHF TGTGCCAGCAGCCCGTGGGCCCGCGGGGTCAATCAGCCCCAGCATTTT
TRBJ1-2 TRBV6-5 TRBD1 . CASSSDRGGYGYTF TGTGCCAGCAGTTCGGACAGGGGTGGCTATGGCTACACCTTC
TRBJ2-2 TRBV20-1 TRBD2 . CSVAGVPGELFF TGCAGCGTAGCGGGAGTCCCCGGGGAGCTGTTTTTT
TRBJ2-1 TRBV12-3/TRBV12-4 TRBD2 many CASSGGPSGDSYNEQFF TGTGCCAGCAGTGGGGGACCTAGCGGGGACTCCTACAATGAGCAGTTCTTC
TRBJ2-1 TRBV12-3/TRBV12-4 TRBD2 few CASSFSGRVGNEQFF TGTGCCAGCAGTTTTAGCGGGAGGGTGGGTAATGAGCAGTTCTTC
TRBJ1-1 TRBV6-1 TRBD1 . CASSTTYEGASTEAFF TGTGCCAGCAGTACCACCTATGAGGGGGCGAGCACTGAAGCTTTCTTT
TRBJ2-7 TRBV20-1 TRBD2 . CSARGAGLAGDSYEQYF TGCAGTGCTAGAGGGGCGGGACTAGCGGGGGACTCCTACGAGCAGTACTTC
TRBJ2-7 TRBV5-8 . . CASRSTGSEQYF TGTGCCAGCAGGTCTACAGGGAGCGAGCAGTACTTC
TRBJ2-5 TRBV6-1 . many CASSPGSGETQYF TGTGCCAGCAGCCCTGGCTCTGGGGAGACCCAGTACTTC
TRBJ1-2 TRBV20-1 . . CSAPRAGGVYGYTF TGCAGTGCTCCGCGAGCGGGGGGCGTCTATGGCTACACCTTC
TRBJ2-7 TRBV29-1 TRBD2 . CSVVGGLGSYEQYF TGCAGCGTTGTTGGGGGACTAGGCTCCTACGAGCAGTACTTC
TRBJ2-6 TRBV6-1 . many CASSDASGANVLTF TGTGCCAGCAGTGACGCCTCTGGGGCCAACGTCCTGACTTTC
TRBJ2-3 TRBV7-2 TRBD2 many CASSSYAGGSTDTQYF TGTGCCAGCAGCTCGTACGCGGGAGGTTCCACAGATACGCAGTATTTT
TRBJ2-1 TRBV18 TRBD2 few CASSPRLAGNNEQFF TGTGCCAGCTCACCACGACTAGCGGGTAACAATGAGCAGTTCTTC
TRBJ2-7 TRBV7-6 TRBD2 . CASSSPSREAYEQYF TGTGCCAGCAGCTCCCCTTCTCGGGAGGCCTACGAGCAGTACTTC
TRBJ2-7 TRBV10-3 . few CAISGGAFSEQYF TGTGCCATCAGTGGAGGGGCGTTTAGCGAGCAGTACTTC
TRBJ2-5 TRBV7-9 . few CASSPTERGRGTQYF TGTGCCAGCAGCCCTACCGAGAGGGGGCGGGGGACCCAGTACTTC
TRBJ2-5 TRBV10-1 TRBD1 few CASSAGGQGTQYF TGCGCCAGCAGTGCCGGGGGACAGGGGACCCAGTACTTC
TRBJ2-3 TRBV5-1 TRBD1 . CASSLGVTGITDTQYF TGCGCCAGCAGCTTGGGGGTGACAGGGATCACAGATACGCAGTATTTT
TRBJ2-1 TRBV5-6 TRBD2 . CASSLFPGGPDNEQFF TGTGCCAGCAGCTTGTTCCCGGGAGGGCCGGACAATGAGCAGTTCTTC
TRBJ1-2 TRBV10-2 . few CASSVWGADGYTF TGCGCCAGCAGTGTTTGGGGCGCGGATGGCTACACCTTC
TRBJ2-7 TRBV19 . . CASSFRGRPYEQYF TGTGCCAGTAGTTTCCGGGGACGGCCCTACGAGCAGTACTTC
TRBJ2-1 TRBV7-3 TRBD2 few CASSLMTSGSSNEQFF TGTGCCAGCAGCCTAATGACTAGCGGGAGTTCTAATGAGCAGTTCTTC
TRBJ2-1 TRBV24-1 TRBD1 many CATSDTGTGIYNEQFF TGTGCCACCAGTGACACCGGGACAGGTATATACAATGAGCAGTTCTTC
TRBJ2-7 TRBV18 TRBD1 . CASSKTGSSYEQYF TGTGCCAGCTCAAAGACAGGGAGCTCCTACGAGCAGTACTTC
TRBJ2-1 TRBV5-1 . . CASSLAAAWVDEQFF TGCGCCAGCAGCTTGGCCGCGGCCTGGGTGGATGAGCAGTTCTTC
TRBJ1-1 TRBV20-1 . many CSARRANSGEAFF TGCAGTGCCCGAAGAGCCAACTCCGGTGAAGCTTTCTTT
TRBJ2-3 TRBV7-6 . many CASSRAGSSTDTQYF TGTGCCAGCAGCCGAGCGGGCTCTAGCACAGATACGCAGTATTTT
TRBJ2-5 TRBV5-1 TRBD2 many CASSLSAGGRGETQYF TGCGCCAGCAGCTTGTCTGCGGGAGGCCGGGGAGAGACCCAGTACTTC
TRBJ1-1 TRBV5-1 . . CATALGPNTEAFF TGCGCCACCGCACTCGGGCCGAACACTGAAGCTTTCTTT
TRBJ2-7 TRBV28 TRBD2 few CASSTPASGKYEQYF TGTGCCAGCAGTACGCCGGCTAGCGGGAAATACGAGCAGTACTTC
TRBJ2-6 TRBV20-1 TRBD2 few CSARVPSGSTSGANVLTF TGCAGTGCTAGGGTCCCTAGCGGGAGCACCTCTGGGGCCAACGTCCTGACTTTC
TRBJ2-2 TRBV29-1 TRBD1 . CSAGQHTGELFF TGCAGCGCGGGACAGCACACCGGGGAGCTGTTTTTT
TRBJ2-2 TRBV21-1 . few CASSKGPRFPNTGELFF TGTGCCAGCAGCAAGGGACCCCGATTCCCGAACACCGGGGAGCTGTTTTTT
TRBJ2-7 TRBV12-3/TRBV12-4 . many CASSFQLSRGEQYF TGTGCCAGCAGTTTCCAACTCTCGAGGGGCGAGCAGTACTTC
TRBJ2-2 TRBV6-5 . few CASSYTRAVGRTGELFF TGTGCCAGCAGTTACACCCGGGCCGTGGGGAGGACCGGGGAGCTGTTTTTT
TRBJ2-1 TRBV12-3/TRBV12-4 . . CASSPRVPNEQFF TGTGCCAGCAGTCCTAGAGTGCCCAATGAGCAGTTCTTC
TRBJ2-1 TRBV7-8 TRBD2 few CASSLQPGLAVYNEQFF TGTGCCAGCAGCCTCCAGCCGGGACTAGCGGTTTACAATGAGCAGTTCTTC
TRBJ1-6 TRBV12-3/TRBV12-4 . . CASSQRVNSPLHF TGTGCCAGCAGCCAAAGAGTAAATTCACCCCTCCACTTT
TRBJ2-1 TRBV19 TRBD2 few CASSQTWEGNNEQFF TGTGCCAGTAGTCAGACGTGGGAGGGTAACAATGAGCAGTTCTTC
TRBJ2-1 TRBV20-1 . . CSARDGRPSYNEQFF TGCAGTGCTAGAGATGGTCGGCCCAGCTACAATGAGCAGTTCTTC
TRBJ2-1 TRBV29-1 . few CSVRDTEGSYNEQFF TGCAGCGTTCGGGACACCGAAGGCTCCTACAATGAGCAGTTCTTC
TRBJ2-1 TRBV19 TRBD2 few CASSILAGAEGQNNEQFF TGTGCCAGTAGTATACTAGCGGGAGCGGAAGGCCAGAACAATGAGCAGTTCTTC
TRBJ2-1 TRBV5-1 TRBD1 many CASSLVTARGSYNEQFF TGCGCCAGCAGCTTGGTAACGGCCAGGGGGTCGTACAATGAGCAGTTCTTC
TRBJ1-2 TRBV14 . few CASSQGGRYGYGYTF TGTGCCAGCAGCCAAGGCGGACGATATGGCTATGGCTACACCTTC
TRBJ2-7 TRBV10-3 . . CAIGRVDEQYF TGTGCCATCGGTCGGGTGGACGAGCAGTACTTC
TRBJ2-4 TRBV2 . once CASSPGTLKNIQYF TGTGCCAGCAGCCCTGGGACACTTAAAAACATTCAGTACTTC
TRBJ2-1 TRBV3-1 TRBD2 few CASSSLAGRLTTYNEQFF TGTGCCAGCAGTAGCCTAGCGGGACGACTTACTACCTACAATGAGCAGTTCTTC
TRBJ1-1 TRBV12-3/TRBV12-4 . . CASSLPGPNTEAFF TGTGCCAGCAGTTTACCGGGTCCTAACACTGAAGCTTTCTTT
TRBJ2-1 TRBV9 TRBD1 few CASSAPGQGAYEQFF TGTGCCAGCAGCGCGCCGGGACAGGGGGCCTATGAGCAGTTCTTC
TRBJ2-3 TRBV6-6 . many CASSPRIGSPDTQYF TGTGCCAGCAGTCCCAGGATTGGGAGCCCAGATACGCAGTATTTT
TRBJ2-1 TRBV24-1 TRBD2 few CATSDPGTGGYNEQFF TGTGCCACCAGTGACCCTGGGACGGGAGGGTACAATGAGCAGTTCTTC
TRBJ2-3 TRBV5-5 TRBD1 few CASKNRDRSTSTDTQYF TGTGCCAGCAAAAATCGGGACAGATCGACTAGCACAGATACGCAGTATTTT
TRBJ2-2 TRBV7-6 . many CASSPLSGELFF TGTGCCAGCAGCCCTCTGAGCGGGGAGCTGTTTTTT